These T cell receptor beta chains were read from a single sample in a study of blood T cells in healthy people across ages. TCRdb used MiXCR to reprocess the 5' RACE reads, holding one entry per CDR3 protein. In the table there are over 600,000 distinct CDR3 sequences, around three fifths of which are singletons. What was sequenced was blood. The receptors were gathered from a man aged 35 to 55 in good health. CDR3s include the opening cysteine and the closing phenylalanine or tryptophan. The order of the fields is J gene, clone size, CDR3 length, D gene, V gene, CDR3 protein, CDR3 DNA. The D gene is left open where the match is weak. A row's size may be missing; if present it is once, few, many or a size class.

j_gene: TRBJ2-3
abundance: -
len: 12
d_gene: -
v_gene: TRBV29-1
CDR3aa: CSAASVSDTQYF
CDR3nt: TGCAGCGCCGCCTCGGTTTCAGATACGCAGTATTTT

j_gene: TRBJ2-5
abundance: few
len: 14
d_gene: -
v_gene: TRBV5-1
CDR3aa: CASSLEEGRETQYF
CDR3nt: TGCGCCAGCAGCTTGGAAGAGGGTCGGGAGACCCAGTACTTC

j_gene: TRBJ2-1
abundance: -
len: 12
d_gene: -
v_gene: TRBV5-1
CDR3aa: CVSSLGGNELFF
CDR3nt: TGCGTCAGCAGCTTGGGTGGGAATGAGCTGTTCTTC

j_gene: TRBJ2-6
abundance: -
len: 17
d_gene: TRBD1
v_gene: TRBV7-2
CDR3aa: CASSLNNQGAGANVLTF
CDR3nt: TGTGCCAGCAGCCTTAACAACCAGGGGGCTGGGGCCAACGTCCTGACTTTC

j_gene: TRBJ2-3
abundance: -
len: 15
d_gene: TRBD2
v_gene: TRBV11-1
CDR3aa: CAGSLTSGGIDTQYF
CDR3nt: TGTGCCGGCAGCTTGACTAGCGGGGGTATAGATACGCAGTATTTT

j_gene: TRBJ2-3
abundance: -
len: 18
d_gene: -
v_gene: TRBV5-1
CDR3aa: CASSYYSNRQLAGDTQYF
CDR3nt: TGCGCCAGCAGCTACTACTCAAACCGACAGCTGGCTGGAGATACGCAGTATTTT

j_gene: TRBJ2-7
abundance: -
len: 14
d_gene: TRBD1
v_gene: TRBV7-8
CDR3aa: CASSFSDRDYEQYF
CDR3nt: TGTGCCAGCAGCTTCAGCGACAGGGACTACGAGCAGTACTTC

j_gene: TRBJ2-3
abundance: -
len: 17
d_gene: TRBD2
v_gene: TRBV4-1
CDR3aa: CASGQVALAGVMDTQYF
CDR3nt: TGCGCCAGCGGCCAAGTGGCGCTAGCGGGAGTCATGGATACGCAGTATTTT

j_gene: TRBJ2-7
abundance: -
len: 15
d_gene: -
v_gene: TRBV21-1
CDR3aa: CASRKRGGGRAEQYF
CDR3nt: TGTGCCAGCAGAAAGAGGGGGGGAGGTCGAGCCGAGCAGTACTTC

j_gene: TRBJ2-2
abundance: -
len: 17
d_gene: TRBD2
v_gene: TRBV7-6
CDR3aa: CASSSEASGTNTGELFF
CDR3nt: TGTGCCAGCAGCTCCGAGGCTAGCGGGACGAACACCGGGGAGCTGTTTTTT

j_gene: TRBJ2-5
abundance: -
len: 14
d_gene: TRBD1
v_gene: TRBV7-3
CDR3aa: CASSLAPRQGTQYF
CDR3nt: TGTGCCAGCAGCTTAGCCCCCCGACAGGGGACCCAGTACTTC

j_gene: TRBJ2-2
abundance: -
len: 13
d_gene: -
v_gene: TRBV10-3
CDR3aa: CAISDQGSGELFF
CDR3nt: TGTGCCATCAGTGACCAGGGCTCCGGGGAGCTGTTTTTT

j_gene: TRBJ2-7
abundance: -
len: 12
d_gene: -
v_gene: TRBV7-2
CDR3aa: CASSLDRYGQYF
CDR3nt: TGTGCCAGCAGCCTAGACAGATACGGGCAGTACTTC

j_gene: TRBJ2-1
abundance: -
len: 15
d_gene: -
v_gene: TRBV12-3/TRBV12-4
CDR3aa: CASSGATSRYNEQFF
CDR3nt: TGTGCCAGCAGTGGGGCCACGTCAAGATACAATGAGCAGTTCTTC

j_gene: TRBJ2-7
abundance: -
len: 15
d_gene: -
v_gene: TRBV7-2
CDR3aa: CASSQNARVGYEQYF
CDR3nt: TGTGCCAGTAGTCAAAATGCTCGAGTTGGGTACGAGCAGTACTTC

j_gene: TRBJ2-2
abundance: -
len: 14
d_gene: -
v_gene: TRBV5-1
CDR3aa: CAGSVNANTGELFF
CDR3nt: TGCGCCGGATCAGTGAACGCGAACACCGGGGAGCTGTTTTTT

j_gene: TRBJ2-7
abundance: -
len: 14
d_gene: -
v_gene: TRBV20-1
CDR3aa: CSATDGDGPYEQYF
CDR3nt: TGCAGTGCAACGGACGGGGACGGGCCCTACGAGCAGTACTTC

j_gene: TRBJ2-7
abundance: few
len: 16
d_gene: -
v_gene: TRBV14
CDR3aa: CASSQGPTGLFYEQYF
CDR3nt: TGTGCCAGCAGCCAAGGTCCTACGGGTCTTTTTTACGAGCAGTACTTC

j_gene: TRBJ2-7
abundance: few
len: 14
d_gene: TRBD2
v_gene: TRBV5-1
CDR3aa: CASKTSGSSYEQYF
CDR3nt: TGCGCCAGCAAGACTAGCGGGAGTTCCTACGAGCAGTACTTC

j_gene: TRBJ1-2
abundance: -
len: 15
d_gene: TRBD1
v_gene: TRBV15
CDR3aa: CATSREGQYNYGYTF
CDR3nt: TGTGCCACCAGCAGAGAGGGACAGTATAACTATGGCTACACCTTC

j_gene: TRBJ1-2
abundance: -
len: 14
d_gene: -
v_gene: TRBV4-2
CDR3aa: CASSGGAEAYGYTF
CDR3nt: TGTGCCAGCAGTGGTGGGGCGGAAGCCTATGGCTACACCTTC

j_gene: TRBJ1-2
abundance: -
len: 13
d_gene: TRBD1
v_gene: TRBV30
CDR3aa: CAWRGQVGYGYTF
CDR3nt: TGTGCCTGGAGAGGACAGGTGGGCTATGGCTACACCTTC

j_gene: TRBJ2-1
abundance: -
len: 18
d_gene: -
v_gene: TRBV4-3
CDR3aa: CASSQDTPGAGVANEQFF
CDR3nt: TGCGCCAGCAGCCAAGACACCCCGGGGGCGGGAGTCGCAAATGAGCAGTTCTTC

j_gene: TRBJ1-1
abundance: -
len: 14
d_gene: -
v_gene: TRBV27
CDR3aa: CASSTGPMNTEAFF
CDR3nt: TGTGCCAGCAGTACCGGACCCATGAACACTGAAGCTTTCTTT

j_gene: TRBJ2-3
abundance: few
len: 14
d_gene: -
v_gene: TRBV2
CDR3aa: CASSLARGSDTQYF
CDR3nt: TGTGCCAGCAGTCTGGCCAGAGGGTCGGATACGCAGTATTTT

j_gene: TRBJ2-3
abundance: few
len: 15
d_gene: -
v_gene: TRBV5-6
CDR3aa: CASSSGRTRTDTQYF
CDR3nt: TGTGCCAGCAGCTCTGGTCGGACCCGCACAGATACGCAGTATTTT

j_gene: TRBJ1-2
abundance: few
len: 13
d_gene: -
v_gene: TRBV7-2
CDR3aa: CASSLEAGNGYTF
CDR3nt: TGTGCCAGCAGCTTAGAGGCAGGGAATGGCTACACCTTC

j_gene: TRBJ2-1
abundance: few
len: 14
d_gene: -
v_gene: TRBV12-3/TRBV12-4
CDR3aa: CASTSGDTYNEQFF
CDR3nt: TGTGCCAGCACCTCGGGGGACACCTACAATGAGCAGTTCTTC

j_gene: TRBJ2-3
abundance: -
len: 13
d_gene: -
v_gene: TRBV12-3/TRBV12-4
CDR3aa: CASRDGAGDTRYF
CDR3nt: TGTGCCAGCAGGGATGGGGCCGGAGATACGCGGTATTTT

j_gene: TRBJ2-4
abundance: -
len: 13
d_gene: -
v_gene: TRBV18
CDR3aa: CASSPGTSYLQYF
CDR3nt: TGTGCCAGCTCACCCGGGACCAGCTATCTGCAGTACTTC

j_gene: TRBJ2-5
abundance: few
len: 14
d_gene: -
v_gene: TRBV7-9
CDR3aa: CASSHWTAQETQYF
CDR3nt: TGTGCCAGCAGCCACTGGACAGCCCAAGAGACCCAGTACTTC

j_gene: TRBJ1-6
abundance: once
len: 14
d_gene: -
v_gene: TRBV2
CDR3aa: CASKWGTLDSPLHF
CDR3nt: TGTGCCAGCAAATGGGGGACTTTAGATTCACCCCTCCACTTT

j_gene: TRBJ2-7
abundance: -
len: 13
d_gene: -
v_gene: TRBV3-1
CDR3aa: CASTPLGGYEQYF
CDR3nt: TGTGCCAGCACTCCTCTCGGAGGTTACGAGCAGTACTTC

j_gene: TRBJ2-3
abundance: -
len: 14
d_gene: TRBD2
v_gene: TRBV28
CDR3aa: CASSLLAGRDTQYF
CDR3nt: TGTGCCAGCAGTTTGCTAGCGGGTCGGGATACGCAGTATTTT

j_gene: TRBJ1-6
abundance: -
len: 15
d_gene: TRBD1
v_gene: TRBV4-3
CDR3aa: CASSPRTGGNSPLHF
CDR3nt: TGCGCCAGCAGCCCGAGGACAGGGGGAAATTCACCCCTCCACTTT

j_gene: TRBJ2-7
abundance: -
len: 15
d_gene: -
v_gene: TRBV28
CDR3aa: CASSPILAGISEQYF
CDR3nt: TGTGCCAGCAGCCCGATCCTGGCGGGAATCAGCGAGCAGTACTTC

j_gene: TRBJ2-7
abundance: -
len: 15
d_gene: -
v_gene: TRBV20-1
CDR3aa: CSASAPGTVSYEQYF
CDR3nt: TGCAGTGCTAGCGCCCCCGGGACGGTAAGCTACGAGCAGTACTTC

j_gene: TRBJ2-3
abundance: -
len: 15
d_gene: TRBD1
v_gene: TRBV20-1
CDR3aa: CSASRQGRGVDTQYF
CDR3nt: TGCAGTGCGAGTAGACAGGGCAGGGGCGTAGATACGCAGTATTTT

j_gene: TRBJ2-7
abundance: -
len: 12
d_gene: -
v_gene: TRBV7-3
CDR3aa: CASRRAPRRQYF
CDR3nt: TGTGCCAGCAGACGGGCGCCCCGGCGGCAGTACTTC

j_gene: TRBJ2-5
abundance: -
len: 12
d_gene: TRBD2
v_gene: TRBV29-1
CDR3aa: CSVAGLVETQYF
CDR3nt: TGCAGCGTAGCGGGATTAGTTGAGACCCAGTACTTC

j_gene: TRBJ2-7
abundance: once
len: 17
d_gene: TRBD2
v_gene: TRBV25-1
CDR3aa: CASSGRGLAGGITEQYF
CDR3nt: TGTGCCAGCAGTGGTCGGGGGCTAGCGGGAGGAATTACCGAGCAGTACTTC

j_gene: TRBJ2-5
abundance: -
len: 13
d_gene: -
v_gene: TRBV12-3/TRBV12-4
CDR3aa: CASSSHRDNEQYF
CDR3nt: TGTGCCAGCAGTTCCCACAGGGACAATGAGCAGTACTTC

j_gene: TRBJ1-2
abundance: many
len: 14
d_gene: TRBD1
v_gene: TRBV9
CDR3aa: CASSEGQGAYGYTF
CDR3nt: TGTGCCAGCAGCGAGGGACAGGGGGCTTATGGCTACACCTTC

j_gene: TRBJ2-6
abundance: -
len: 17
d_gene: -
v_gene: TRBV20-1
CDR3aa: CSVSPRAPSSGANVLTF
CDR3nt: TGCAGTGTCTCCCCCCGGGCCCCTTCCTCTGGGGCCAACGTCCTGACTTTC

j_gene: TRBJ2-1
abundance: -
len: 15
d_gene: TRBD1
v_gene: TRBV10-3
CDR3aa: CAIRRRTGSNDEQFF
CDR3nt: TGTGCCATCAGAAGGAGGACAGGGAGTAACGATGAGCAGTTCTTC

j_gene: TRBJ2-5
abundance: -
len: 16
d_gene: TRBD2
v_gene: TRBV7-6
CDR3aa: CASSSPAGGPRETQYF
CDR3nt: TGTGCCAGCAGCTCCCCTGCGGGGGGGCCGCGAGAGACCCAGTACTTC

j_gene: TRBJ2-1
abundance: -
len: 16
d_gene: -
v_gene: TRBV3-1
CDR3aa: CASSQPSGISYNEQFF
CDR3nt: TGTGCCAGCAGCCAACCCTCAGGGATCTCCTACAATGAGCAGTTCTTC